These 20 T cell receptor beta chains were sequenced from one sample in a study of control samples from healthy donors and cancer patients. Libraries were prepared by immunoSEQ multiplex PCR; TCRdb keeps only in-frame clonotypes and omits some of them. This table holds about 140,000 clones, 94% found once. The sequenced material came from blood. These receptors originate from a man aged 40-55 years in good health.

This chain connects TRBV6-5 to TRBJ1-2; TRBD1 is a possible D gene (5 bases). The CDR3 has 14 amino acids. Germline V CDR1 and CDR2: MNHEY, SVGAGI. The V end lost 3 bases, the J end lost 5 bases, and 13 bases lay between the germline ends. CDR3 region: CASSYSRQHYGYTF. The CDR3, as DNA: TGTGCCAGCAGTTATTCGAGACAGCATTATGGCTACACCTTC.

The chain couples TRBV6-5 to TRBJ1-2, with unresolved D. CDR3 length equals 13 residues. V was shortened by 6 bases and J by 1 base, with 9 bases between the two germline ends. Germline V gene data show CDR1 as MNHEY and CDR2 as SVGAGI. The DNA for the CDR3 is TGTGCCAGCAGCCTCAGTTTTAACTATGGCTACACCTTC. It codes for CASSLSFNYGYTF.

This clone was seen only once. The J gene is TRBJ2-3, the V gene TRBV9, with D possibly matching TRBD2 (6 bases). The germline CDR1 and CDR2 sequences are SGDLS and YYNGEE. The V and J ends lost 4 bases and 2 bases respectively, with 14 bases between them. CDR3 length: 15 amino acids. CDR3 nucleotides: TGTGCCAGCAGCATCTCCGGGACTTACACAGATACGCAGTATTTT. It translates to CASSISGTYTDTQYF.

The genes are TRBV11-2 and TRBJ1-1, with 8 bases fitting TRBD1. The CDR3 totals 16 residues. Trimming at V came to 2 bases and at J to 3 bases, leaving 8 bases not matched to a gene. Germline CDR1 and CDR2: SGHAT and FQNNGV. The CDR3 loop is CASSLRTGLNHTEAFF. DNA for the CDR3: TGTGCCAGCAGCTTAAGGACAGGGCTAAACCACACTGAAGCTTTCTTT.

A note on this clone: A read error may be the cause here, since a much bigger clone is one base away. The identical CDR3 is also encoded by other nucleotide sequences in the sample. This rearrangement joins TRBV28 to TRBJ2-2; 12 positions match TRBD2. Trimming cost V 0 bases and J 5 bases; bases outside gene matches: 1. Germline CDR1 and CDR2: MDHEN and SYDVKM. The CDR3 is 16 residues long. Here the CDR3 DNA reads TGTGCCAGCAGTTTATGGACTAGCGGGAGTACCGGGGAGCTGTTTTTT. This translates into CASSLWTSGSTGELFF.

This chain links TRBV18 with TRBJ2-2, with D uncertain. V shed 0 bases and J shed 4 bases, with 9 bases lying between them. CDR3 size: 15 residues. CDR1 and CDR2 (germline): KGHSH, LQKENI. The CDR3 spells CASSPPTSGTGELFF. The CDR3 DNA sequence: TGTGCCAGCTCACCACCGACATCTGGCACCGGGGAGCTGTTTTTT.

The chain employs TRBV15 and TRBJ2-7; TRBD2 agrees at 9 bases. Looked up from germline, CDR1 is LNHNV and CDR2 is YYDKDF (reference sequence). Trimming took 0 bases from V and 6 from J; bases not matched to a gene: 9. The CDR3 runs 16 residues. This CDR3 is CATSREGRAGGSEQYF. The CDR3 DNA reads TGTGCCACCAGCAGAGAGGGAAGAGCGGGAGGTTCCGAGCAGTACTTC.

The chain uses TRBV6-4 and TRBJ2-3; TRBD2 is a possible D gene (7 bases). Trimming took 4 bases from V and 4 from J, leaving 15 bases between them. The germline V gene has CDR1 MRHNA and CDR2 SNTAGT. The CDR3 sequence is 15 residues long. CDR3 sequence: CASSVRGAGADTQYF. Written as DNA, the CDR3 is TGTGCCAGCAGTGTTCGGGGGGCAGGGGCAGATACGCAGTATTTT.

This clone is a singleton in its sample. The rearrangement links TRBV29-1 to TRBJ1-2; 8 positions match TRBD1. Trimming cost V 1 base and J 4 bases; bases outside gene matches: 14. The CDR3 is 17 amino acids. Germline CDR1 is SQVTM and CDR2 is ANQGSEA. This CDR3 reads CSVEVRAGGGGVYGYTF. The CDR3 DNA sequence: TGCAGCGTTGAAGTCAGGGCAGGGGGCGGGGGAGTCTATGGCTACACCTTC.

The chain has TRBV5-1 and TRBJ2-3; 9 nucleotides line up with TRBD2. Unmatched junction bases numbered 10, after V lost 0 bases and J lost 2 bases. Germline values: CDR1 SGHRS, CDR2 YFSETQ. This CDR3 is built from 18 residues. The CDR3 loop reads CASSLVRRLAGPTDTQYF. As DNA, the CDR3 is TGCGCCAGCAGCTTGGTTCGGCGTCTAGCGGGACCCACAGATACGCAGTATTTT.

This chain links TRBV5-1 with TRBJ2-1; maybe TRBD2 (5 bases). The V gene lost 2 bases and the J gene lost 8 bases, with 20 bases spanning the gap. The CDR3 spans 16 residues. CDR1 SGHRS and CDR2 YFSETQ come from the germline V gene. This CDR3 reads CASSFSKGVGFDEQFF. The CDR3 coding sequence is TGCGCCAGCAGCTTTTCTAAGGGAGTAGGTTTCGATGAGCAGTTCTTC.

The chain employs TRBV6-5 and TRBJ1-5, with 7 positions matching TRBD1. Germline V lookup: CDR1 MNHEY, CDR2 SVGAGI. The trim removed 9 bases at V and 5 bases at J, leaving 4 bases unmatched. The CDR3 has 12 amino acids. CDR3 sequence: CASRQGDQPQHF. CDR3 in DNA: TGTGCCAGTAGACAGGGCGATCAGCCCCAGCATTTT.

The chain employs TRBV19 and TRBJ2-2, with a possible D match to TRBD2 (5 bases). This CDR3 region has 15 residues. The germline CDR1 and CDR2 sequences are LNHDA and SQIVND (reference sequence). V was clipped by 2 bases and J by 5 bases, with 12 bases between them. The CDR3 protein is CASSIRRGRTGELFF. CDR3 sequence (DNA): TGTGCCAGTAGTATAAGGAGAGGGAGAACCGGGGAGCTGTTTTTT.

The chain uses TRBV28 and TRBJ2-2; perhaps TRBD2 as D (5 bases). The CDR3 spans 15 residues. The germline V gene encodes CDR1 MDHEN and CDR2 SYDVKM. V was trimmed by 4 bases and J by 5 bases, leaving 14 bases between them. The CDR3 region is CASSSRRGRTGELFF. The CDR3 coding sequence is TGTGCCAGCAGTTCCCGAAGAGGGCGGACCGGGGAGCTGTTTTTT.

The rearrangement joins TRBV5-4 to TRBJ1-1; D is perhaps TRBD1 (5 bases). CDR1 is SGHNT and CDR2 is YYREEE in the germline V gene (reference sequence). The CDR3 runs to 12 residues. V shed 2 bases and J shed 6 bases, with 8 bases lying between them. CDR3 loop: CASSFGGAEAFF. The CDR3 nucleotides read TGTGCCAGCAGCTTTGGGGGGGCTGAAGCTTTCTTT.

The chain recombines TRBV12-2 with TRBJ1-5. TRBV12-2 is designated a pseudogene. The CDR3 covers 20 residues. CDR3 sequence reads: CASRLVPGPRLGVGNQPQHF. The CDR3 bases are TGTGCAAGTCGCTTAGTACCAGGACCACGTCTGGGCGTTGGCAATCAGCCCCAGCATTTT.

The rearrangement links TRBV19 to TRBJ1-5, with D hard to call. This CDR3 region has 16 residues. V was pared by 6 bases and J by 1 base, with 16 bases between. The germline gives CDR1 LNHDA, CDR2 SQIVND (reference sequence). CDR3 bases: TGTGCCAGTAGCGATCGGACGGCCCCCAGCAATCAGCCCCAGCATTTT. Protein sequence: CASSDRTAPSNQPQHF.

This CDR3 is CASSSRGPTSYNEQFF. The CDR3 DNA reads as TGTGCCAGCAGCAGTAGGGGGCCCACCTCCTACAATGAGCAGTTCTTC. The chain joins TRBV27 to TRBJ2-1, with TRBD1 identical over 7 bases. The CDR3 loop spans 16 amino acids. V lost 6 bases, J lost 0 bases, and 8 bases stayed unmatched. The V gene's germline CDR1 is MNHEY and CDR2 SMNVEV (reference sequence).

The chain couples TRBV6-6 to TRBJ1-1; weak D call: TRBD1 (5 bases). The CDR3 covers 16 residues. Germline V gene data show CDR1 as MNHNY and CDR2 as SVGAGI (reference sequence). Trimming cost V 0 bases and J 6 bases, with 17 bases left between them. Written as DNA, the CDR3 is TGTGCCAGCAGTTACTCAGTCCCCTCTGGGGCGGCTGAAGCTTTCTTT. Translation: CASSYSVPSGAAEAFF.

For the CDR3, the DNA is TGCGCCAGCAGTGACCTCTGGGGTAGCACTGAAGCTTTCTTT. As protein: CASSDLWGSTEAFF. This chain connects TRBV10-2 to TRBJ1-1; D call uncertain. The CDR3 extends over 14 amino acids. Trimming removed 3 bases from V and 4 bases from J, with 12 bases in between. Germline V lookup: CDR1 WSHSY, CDR2 SAAADI.